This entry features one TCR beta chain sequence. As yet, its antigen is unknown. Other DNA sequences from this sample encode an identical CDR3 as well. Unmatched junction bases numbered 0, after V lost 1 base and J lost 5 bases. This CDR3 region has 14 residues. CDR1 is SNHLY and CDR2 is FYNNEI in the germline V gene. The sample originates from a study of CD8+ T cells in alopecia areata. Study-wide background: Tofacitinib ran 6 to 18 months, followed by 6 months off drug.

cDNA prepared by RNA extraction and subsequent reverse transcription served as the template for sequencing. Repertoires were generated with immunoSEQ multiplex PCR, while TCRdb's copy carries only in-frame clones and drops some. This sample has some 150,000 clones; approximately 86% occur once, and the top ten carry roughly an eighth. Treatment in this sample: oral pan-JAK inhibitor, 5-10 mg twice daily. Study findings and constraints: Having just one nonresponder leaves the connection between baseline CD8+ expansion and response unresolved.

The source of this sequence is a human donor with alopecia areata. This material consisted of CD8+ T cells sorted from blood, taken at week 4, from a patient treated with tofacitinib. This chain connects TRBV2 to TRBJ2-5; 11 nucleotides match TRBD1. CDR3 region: CASSEGTGGETQYF. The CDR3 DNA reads TGTGCCAGCAGTGAAGGGACAGGGGGCGAGACCCAGTACTTC.